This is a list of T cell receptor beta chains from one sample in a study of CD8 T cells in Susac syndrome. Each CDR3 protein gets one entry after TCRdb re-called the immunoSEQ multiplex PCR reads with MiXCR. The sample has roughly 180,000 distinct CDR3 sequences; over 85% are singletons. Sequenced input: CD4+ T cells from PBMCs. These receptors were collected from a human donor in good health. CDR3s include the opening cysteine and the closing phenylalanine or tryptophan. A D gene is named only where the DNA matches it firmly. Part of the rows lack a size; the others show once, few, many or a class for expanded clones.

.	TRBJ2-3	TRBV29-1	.	TGCAGCGACAGAGAGGCAGGCAAGGATACGCAGTATTTT	CSDREAGKDTQYF
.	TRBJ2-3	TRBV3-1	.	TGTGCCAGCAGCGAGTTGGATACGCAGTATTTT	CASSELDTQYF
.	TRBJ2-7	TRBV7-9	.	TGTGCCAGCAGCCCAAGACCGGGCAAGACCTACGAGCAGTACTTC	CASSPRPGKTYEQYF
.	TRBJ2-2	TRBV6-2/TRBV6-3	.	TGTGCCAGCAACCCCGGCGGGAACACCGGGGAGCTGTTTTTT	CASNPGGNTGELFF
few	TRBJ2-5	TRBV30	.	TGTGCCTGGAGTGTGGAGACCCAGTACTTC	CAWSVETQYF
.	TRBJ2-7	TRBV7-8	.	TGTGCCAGCAGCTTAGCGGTGGGTTACGAGCAGTACTTC	CASSLAVGYEQYF
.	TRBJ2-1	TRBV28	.	TGTGCCAGCAGTTTAGCTCGGGGGCTTGACAATGAGCAGTTCTTC	CASSLARGLDNEQFF
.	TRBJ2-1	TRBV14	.	TGTGCCAGCAGCCAAGAAACCCTCCCACTAGCAGCTGAGCAGTTCTTC	CASSQETLPLAAEQFF
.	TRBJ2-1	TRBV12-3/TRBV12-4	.	TGTGCCAGCAGCCCACTTAGGGCAGCCGAGCAGTTCTTC	CASSPLRAAEQFF
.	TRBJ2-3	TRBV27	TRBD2	TGTGCCAGCAGTGGCAGCGGGAGAGATACGCAGTATTTT	CASSGSGRDTQYF
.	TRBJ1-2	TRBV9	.	TGTGCCAGCAGCGTAGTCTCGGGCCAGGCTAACTATGGCTACACCTTC	CASSVVSGQANYGYTF
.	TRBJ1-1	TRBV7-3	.	TGTGCCAGCAGTTTAGGCCGCAGGGGGAACACTGAAGCTTTCTTT	CASSLGRRGNTEAFF
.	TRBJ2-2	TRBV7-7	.	TGTGCTAGCAGCTTGGGTTCGTTCGGGGAGCTGTTTTTT	CASSLGSFGELFF
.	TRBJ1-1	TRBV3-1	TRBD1	TGTGCCAGCAGCCGGAACAGGGGGCAAGGCACTGAAGCTTTCTTT	CASSRNRGQGTEAFF
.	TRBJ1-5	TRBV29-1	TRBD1	TGCAGCGTTGGGGGGACAGATTATAGCAATCAGCCCCAGCATTTT	CSVGGTDYSNQPQHF
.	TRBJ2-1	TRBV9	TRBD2	TGTGCCAGCAGCGTAGTAGGCGGGAGCAGTTGGAAGCAGTTCTTC	CASSVVGGSSWKQFF
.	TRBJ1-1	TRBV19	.	TGTGCCAGTAGCCGACTCGCGGCCATGAACACTGAAGCTTTCTTT	CASSRLAAMNTEAFF
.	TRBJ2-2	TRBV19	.	TGTGCCAGTAAGAGGGAGACCGGGGAGCTGTTTTTT	CASKRETGELFF
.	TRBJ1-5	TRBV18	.	TGTGCCAGCTCACCACCGGAAACCAATCAGCCCCAGCATTTT	CASSPPETNQPQHF
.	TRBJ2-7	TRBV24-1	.	TGTGCCACCAGTGATGGGGACATGTTATCCTACGAGCAGTACTTC	CATSDGDMLSYEQYF
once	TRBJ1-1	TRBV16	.	TGTGCCAGCAGCCAATCCTCAGGCTTGAACACTGAAGCTTTCTTT	CASSQSSGLNTEAFF
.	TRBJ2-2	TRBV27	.	TGTGCCAGCAGTTTGACAGGGACTGTCACCGGGGAGCTGTTTTTT	CASSLTGTVTGELFF
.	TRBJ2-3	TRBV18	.	TGTGCCAGCTCACCACCGATGGGTAGCACAGATACGCAGTATTTT	CASSPPMGSTDTQYF
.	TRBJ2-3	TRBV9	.	TGTGCCAGCAGCCTCGGGACTTTGACAGATACGCAGTATTTT	CASSLGTLTDTQYF
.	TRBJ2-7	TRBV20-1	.	TGCAGTGCTAGCTACGGGACTGCCTCCGAGCAGTACTTC	CSASYGTASEQYF
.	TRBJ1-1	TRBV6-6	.	TGTGCCAGCAGTTGGGACCCAAAGAACACTGAAGCTTTCTTT	CASSWDPKNTEAFF
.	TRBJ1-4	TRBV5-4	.	TGTGCCAGCAGCCCCGACGGAGCAACTAATGAAAAACTGTTTTTT	CASSPDGATNEKLFF
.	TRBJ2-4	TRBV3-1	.	TGTGCCAGCAGCCAAACGCCGGATGGCAGCAAAAACATTCAGTACTTC	CASSQTPDGSKNIQYF
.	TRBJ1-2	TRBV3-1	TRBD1	TGTGCCAGCAGCCAAGGAGTTGGGACAGGGGGGAGTTATGGCTACACCTTC	CASSQGVGTGGSYGYTF
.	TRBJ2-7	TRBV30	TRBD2	TGTGCCTGGAGTGTACGGGGGGAGCAACAGTACTTC	CAWSVRGEQQYF
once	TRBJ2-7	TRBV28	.	TGTGCCAGCAGTGGGAGTGTGCCCCCTTACGAGCAGTACTTC	CASSGSVPPYEQYF
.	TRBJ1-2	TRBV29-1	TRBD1	TGCAGCGTGGGGACAGGTTACTATGGCTACACCTTC	CSVGTGYYGYTF
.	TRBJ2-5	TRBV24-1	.	TGTGCCACCAGTGATTACGCGTCGTCAGAGACCCAGTACTTC	CATSDYASSETQYF
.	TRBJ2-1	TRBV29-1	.	TGCAGCGTTGAAGATCCCCAAACCCAGCGTATGACCTACAATGAGCAGTTCTTC	CSVEDPQTQRMTYNEQFF
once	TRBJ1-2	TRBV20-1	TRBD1	TGCAGTGCTAGGGAGGGGACAGGGCGTCTTGGCTACACCTTC	CSAREGTGRLGYTF
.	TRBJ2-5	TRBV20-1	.	TGCAGTGCTAATGAGGCGGGGAGGTACCAAGAGACCCAGTACTTC	CSANEAGRYQETQYF
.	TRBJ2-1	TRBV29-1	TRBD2	TGCAGCGTTGATGAGGGACTAGTCTCCTACAATGAGCAGTTCTTC	CSVDEGLVSYNEQFF
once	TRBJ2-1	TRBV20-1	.	TGCAGTGCTATCCTCGTGGAGCAGTTCTTC	CSAILVEQFF
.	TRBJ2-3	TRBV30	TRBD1	TGTGCCACCGGGACAGGGGGTTCGCAGTATTTT	CATGTGGSQYF
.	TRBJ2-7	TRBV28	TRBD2	TGTGCCAGCAGCCCCGGGACTAGCGGGAGGAGCCAGTACTTC	CASSPGTSGRSQYF
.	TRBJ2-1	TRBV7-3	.	TGTGCCAGCAGCTTTCCCGATGGGGAGCAGTTCTTC	CASSFPDGEQFF
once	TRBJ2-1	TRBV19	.	TGTGCCAGTAGTATAAGTTTCATCAATGAGCAGTTCTTC	CASSISFINEQFF
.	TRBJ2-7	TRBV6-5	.	TGTGCCAGCAGTTACATGTACGAGCAGTACTTC	CASSYMYEQYF
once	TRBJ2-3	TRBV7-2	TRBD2	TGTGCCAGCAGCTTAGCACGGGGGAGGGCCACAGATACGCAGTATTTT	CASSLARGRATDTQYF
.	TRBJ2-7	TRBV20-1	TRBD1	TGCAGTGCTCGTTGGACAGGGCGGAACTACGAGCAGTACTTC	CSARWTGRNYEQYF